The TCR beta chain under discussion was sequenced for a study of spatial heterogeneity in lung cancer. The study tagged each TCR cDNA molecule with a unique molecular identifier. TCRdb reprocessed the 5' RACE reads with MiXCR, giving one entry per CDR3 protein. Of approximately 6,600 distinct CDR3 sequences in the sample, roughly 1.4% were seen once. In this sample, this clonotype is medium-sized. Antigen unknown. Deletions cut 2 bases from V and 0 bases from J, with 9 bases between. This CDR3 region has 14 residues. In germline, CDR1 is SGHDT, CDR2 YYEEEE. Documented time point: sample taken at primary tumor resection. General study findings and limits: Tumor mutation count correlated with how many alpha and beta TCRs expanded intratumorally.

The source material was lung tumor tissue, sampled at surgery. The sequence derives from a male donor with early-stage non-small cell lung cancer. This chain joins TRBV5-6 and TRBJ2-7; D is possibly TRBD2 (6 bases). The CDR3 region is CASSLGGISYEQYF. Here the CDR3 DNA reads TGTGCCAGCAGCTTAGGAGGGATCTCCTACGAGCAGTACTTC.